This is a list of T cell receptor beta chains from one sample in a study of cytomegalovirus exposure and HLA in healthy donors. The table came from immunoSEQ multiplex PCR; TCRdb's copy has only in-frame clones and leaves some out. The table records some 130,000 clones, roughly 78% of them present only once. Source material: PBMCs. These receptors originate from a man aged 30-40 years in good health. Both conserved end residues are trimmed from each CDR3. The order of the fields is V gene, J gene, D gene, CDR3 protein. A D gene is named only where the DNA matches it firmly.

TRBV5-4,TRBJ2-5,TRBD2,ASRRTSGREETQY
TRBV29-1,TRBJ2-1,.,SGRQGSEQF
TRBV27,TRBJ1-1,.,ASIGPGGTEAF
TRBV29-1,TRBJ2-5,TRBD2,STATGGQETQY
TRBV6-6,TRBJ1-2,.,ASREASTNYGYT
TRBV5-6,TRBJ1-1,TRBD1,ASSGQGWNTEAF
TRBV11-2,TRBJ2-7,TRBD1,ASSLDRGPYEQY
TRBV10-1,TRBJ2-2,.,ASRTGSPGELF
TRBV7-9,TRBJ2-3,.,ASSPGVAVLSTDTQY
TRBV29-1,TRBJ1-5,.,SVGEHNQPQH
TRBV5-1,TRBJ1-1,.,ASNRPEGDTEAF
TRBV27,TRBJ1-2,.,ASRPDIRPYGYT
TRBV30,TRBJ2-7,.,ACLVRGRGLAGTRRVYGQY